Presented here are 25 T cell receptor beta chains from one specimen sequenced in a study of T cell repertoires in cytomegalovirus infection. TCRdb itself ran the reads through MiXCR, one entry per CDR3 protein. The sample includes roughly 130,000 distinct CDR3 sequences, about 10% seen only once; the top ten take roughly a tenth. Sequenced input: PBMCs. The receptors originated from a human donor in good health (CMV status not recorded). Some clones in this sample may be carry-over from other donors' samples.

This clonotype was seen ten or more times. The V call is TRBV7-2, the J call TRBJ2-1, with D possibly matching TRBD2 (6 bases). The ends were cut back, 9 bases at V and 9 bases at J, with 24 bases in the middle. In germline, CDR1 is SGHTA, CDR2 FQGNSA. The CDR3 covers 15 residues. As DNA, the CDR3 is TGTGCCAGTGTCCCCCGGGGGTTCGGAGGCGTTGAGCAGTTCTTC. Its translation: CASVPRGFGGVEQFF.

This clonotype was detected many times. The gene calls are TRBV3-1 and TRBJ2-1; D possibly corresponds to TRBD2 (6 bases). CDR1 and CDR2 from the germline V gene are LGHDT and YNNKEL (reference sequence). This CDR3 has 16 amino acids. The V gene lost 0 bases and the J gene lost 4 bases, with 13 bases spanning the gap. CDR3 in DNA: TGTGCCAGCAGCCAAGAAGAGACTAGTCCGTACAATGAGCAGTTCTTC. Its translation is CASSQEETSPYNEQFF.

This clonotype was observed many times. The V call is TRBV28, the J call TRBJ2-7; perhaps TRBD2 as D (7 bases). The CDR3 is made up of 16 amino acids. CDR1 is MDHEN and CDR2 is SYDVKM in the germline V gene. Trimming took 3 bases from V and 0 from J, leaving 15 bases between them. This CDR3 is CASSFLGGPSSYEQYF. Here the CDR3 DNA reads TGTGCCAGCAGTTTCCTCGGGGGGCCTAGCTCCTACGAGCAGTACTTC.

This clonotype was detected many times. The V and J genes are TRBV11-2 and TRBJ1-2; possibly TRBD1 for D (6 bases). CDR1 and CDR2 from the germline V gene are SGHAT and FQNNGV. The CDR3 runs to 15 residues. V gave up 0 bases and J gave up 5 bases, with 13 bases separating them. CDR3 sequence (DNA): TGTGCCAGCAGCTTAGAGCGGGGGGGGCAATATGGCTACACCTTC. This codes for CASSLERGGQYGYTF.

In its sample, this clonotype was seen many times. V is TRBV29-1 and J is TRBJ1-1; possibly TRBD1 for D (6 bases). The V end was cut by 4 bases, the J end by 2 bases, with 11 bases between. From germline, CDR1 is SQVTM and CDR2 ANQGSEA. The CDR3 extends over 13 amino acids. CDR3 sequence (DNA): TGCAGCGTTGCCCGGGGGCTAAACACTGAAGCTTTCTTT. Protein product: CSVARGLNTEAFF.

The chain combines TRBV7-6 with TRBJ2-1, with 10 bases aligning to TRBD2. The junction had 12 bases not matched to a gene; V was cut back by 1 base and J by 6 bases. The CDR3 loop spans 18 amino acids. Germline CDR1 and CDR2: SGHVS and FNYEAQ. The CDR3: CASSLGASGGGSVNEQFF. CDR3 bases: TGTGCCAGCAGCTTAGGGGCCAGCGGGGGGGGCTCGGTCAATGAGCAGTTCTTC.

This clonotype was counted ten times or more. The V call is TRBV7-2, the J call TRBJ1-6; D perhaps matches TRBD1 (5 bases). The germline V and J ends were trimmed by 4 bases and 8 bases, with 12 bases remaining between them. The CDR3 is 14 residues long. The germline V gene encodes CDR1 SGHTA and CDR2 FQGNSA. The CDR3 DNA reads as TGTGCCAGCAGCTCTTCGGGGGTCGATTCACCCCTCCACTTT. Translating gives CASSSSGVDSPLHF.

This clonotype was counted at least ten times. The rearrangement joins TRBV7-9 to TRBJ1-1, with 8 bases lining up with TRBD1. CDR3 size: 19 residues. The V gene's germline CDR1 is SEHNR and CDR2 FQNEAQ (reference sequence). The junction had 18 bases not matched to a gene; V was cut back by 0 bases and J by 6 bases. The DNA of the CDR3 is TGTGCCAGCAGCTTAGCCCCTGAACAACCCACAGGGGGTCGTGCTGAAGCTTTCTTT. This gives the protein CASSLAPEQPTGGRAEAFF.

Ten or more counts support this clonotype. This chain's CDR3 is CASSSGTETYEQYF. The DNA of the CDR3 is TGTGCCAGCAGTTCCGGGACAGAGACCTACGAGCAGTACTTC. This sequence joins TRBV6-5 and TRBJ2-7, with TRBD1 identical over 7 bases. The CDR3 consists of 14 residues. The V and J ends lost 4 bases and 2 bases, in that order; junction bases with no gene match: 5. In germline, CDR1 is MNHEY, CDR2 SVGAGI.

At least ten counts were recorded for this clonotype. The rearrangement joins TRBV20-1 to TRBJ2-3; either TRBD1 or TRBD2 may fit D (5 bases each). The CDR3 consists of 15 residues. Germline V gene sequence: CDR1 DFQATT, CDR2 SNEGSKA (reference sequence). V was pared by 0 bases and J by 0 bases, with 10 bases between. CDR3 coding DNA: TGCAGTGCTAGAGATTGGGACGTCAGCACAGATACGCAGTATTTT. It translates to CSARDWDVSTDTQYF.

A remark on this clonotype: Because it lacks the conserved phenylalanine or tryptophan at the end, this CDR3 is likely a read error. The limits of the CDR3 on the DNA are not certain, so only TCRdb's listed CDR3 is given. This chain links TRBV7-2 with TRBJ2-5. 13 amino acids form the CDR3, both terminal residues included. The germline V gene has CDR1 SGHTA and CDR2 FQGNSA. CDR3 in amino acids: CASSLSPQETQYL.

This clonotype came up many times. This chain links TRBV7-2 with TRBJ1-6; D unclear. From germline, CDR1 is SGHTA and CDR2 FQGNSA. This CDR3 is built from 12 residues. Trimming cost V 1 base and J 7 bases, with 2 bases left between them. CDR3 region: CASSLDNSPLHF. The CDR3 DNA reads TGTGCCAGCAGCTTAGACAATTCACCCCTCCACTTT. Combining the CDR3 with reference TRBV7-2 and TRBJ1-6 gives the whole variable domain GAGVSQSPSNKVTEKGKDVELRCDPISGHTALYWYRQSLGQGLEFLIYFQGNSAPDKSGLPSDRFSAERTGGSVSTLTIQRTQQEDSAVYLCASSLDNSPLHFGNGTRLTVT.

This clonotype was detected ten times or more. The chain uses TRBV12-3 or TRBV12-4 and TRBJ2-2; D is perhaps TRBD1 (5 bases). This CDR3 comprises 15 residues. V gave up 1 base and J gave up 6 bases, with 12 bases separating them. CDR3 nucleotide sequence: TGTGCCAGCAGTTTAGTTCTAAGGGGTTCCGGGGAGCTGTTTTTT. Translating it yields CASSLVLRGSGELFF.

This clonotype showed up many times. The chain is built from TRBV7-3 and TRBJ2-6; 7 bases match TRBD1. The germline V gene encodes CDR1 SGHTA and CDR2 FQGTGA. The CDR3 sequence is 17 residues long. V gave up 4 bases and J gave up 4 bases; unmatched junction bases: 10. The CDR3 region is CASSSPTGPGGANVLTF. The CDR3 DNA is TGTGCCAGCAGCTCTCCGACAGGGCCCGGGGGGGCCAACGTCCTGACTTTC.

V usage is TRBV28 and J usage is TRBJ1-6; D gene ambiguous. This CDR3 is built from 17 residues. CDR1 and CDR2 from the germline V gene are MDHEN and SYDVKM. Deletions cut 5 bases from V and 9 bases from J, with 23 bases between. Written as DNA, the CDR3 is TGTGCCAGCAGTCCGCCGGACGGAAAAAGTTGGGGTTCACCCCTCCACTTT. Its translation: CASSPPDGKSWGSPLHF.

This clonotype was seen more than once but under ten times. V gene TRBV5-6 combines with J gene TRBJ1-5, with D tentatively TRBD1 (5 bases). The CDR3 runs to 15 residues. Germline V CDR1 and CDR2: SGHDT, YYEEEE. The V end was cut by 3 bases, the J end by 7 bases, with 17 bases between. The CDR3 DNA follows: TGTGCCAGCAGCTCGCTCAGGGTTACGGGACAGCCCCAGCATTTT. Encoded protein: CASSSLRVTGQPQHF.

This clonotype has ten or more counts. The rearrangement uses TRBV7-2 and TRBJ1-5; 7 bases align to TRBD1. CDR3 length equals 15 residues. The germline V gene encodes CDR1 SGHTA and CDR2 FQGNSA. V gave up 4 bases and J gave up 0 bases; unmatched junction bases: 3. CDR3 in DNA: TGTGCCAGCAGCTCAACAGGGGATAGCAATCAGCCCCAGCATTTT. Protein: CASSSTGDSNQPQHF.

This clonotype was detected ten times or more. The chain uses TRBV6-1 and TRBJ2-7; 7 bases match TRBD1. V was pared by 5 bases and J by 9 bases, with 13 bases of the junction left unmatched. CDR1 and CDR2 (germline): MNHNS, SASEGT. The CDR3 extends over 14 amino acids. CDR3 sequence reads: CASSRDRSQSGQYF. The CDR3 DNA follows: TGTGCCAGCAGTCGGGACAGATCGCAATCAGGGCAGTACTTC.

This clonotype has more than one count but fewer than ten. The chain carries TRBV6-5 and TRBJ2-2; D possibly corresponds to TRBD2 (6 bases). V was shortened by 0 bases and J by 7 bases, with 18 bases between the two germline ends. The CDR3 extends over 17 amino acids. CDR1 is MNHEY and CDR2 is SVGAGI in the germline V gene. The CDR3 nucleotides are TGTGCCAGCAGTTACTCCTACCCGGGGGAGCCCGGCGGGGAGCTGTTTTTT. This gives the protein CASSYSYPGEPGGELFF.

This clonotype has more than one count but fewer than ten. The chain uses TRBV28 and TRBJ2-4, with D perhaps TRBD1 or TRBD2 (5 bases each). This CDR3 has 14 residues. Germline assignment: CDR1 MDHEN and CDR2 SYDVKM. The V end was cut by 8 bases, the J end by 3 bases, with 14 bases between. For the CDR3, the DNA is TGTGCCAGCCGAGAGGGGATGGACAAAAACATTCAGTACTTC. Translating it yields CASREGMDKNIQYF.

This clonotype occurred a few times. The chain uses TRBV13 and TRBJ2-1, with a tentative D call TRBD2 (6 bases). The CDR3 contains 16 residues. CDR1 and CDR2 (germline): PRHDT, FYEKMQ (reference sequence). With 3 bases removed from V and 6 bases from J, the gap between germline ends came to 18 bases. DNA for the CDR3: TGTGCCAGCAGCTTCACGAGGGACTCCGAGATCAATGAGCAGTTCTTC. Amino acid sequence: CASSFTRDSEINEQFF. The full variable domain, rest sourced from reference TRBV13 and TRBJ2-1, is AAGVIQSPRHLIKEKRETATLKCYPIPRHDTVYWYQQGPGQDPQFLISFYEKMQSDKGSIPDRFSAQQFSDYHSELNMSSLELGDSALYFCASSFTRDSEINEQFFGPGTRLTVL.

This clonotype has a count of ten or more. J is TRBJ2-7 and V is TRBV20-1; D ambiguous. CDR1 and CDR2 (germline): DFQATT, SNEGSKA (reference sequence). The CDR3 is made up of 12 amino acids. Trimming removed 5 bases at V and 6 bases at J, with 14 bases between. DNA of the CDR3: TGCAGTGCTTCTGACGGAGTGAGCGAGCAGTACTTC. This sequence encodes CSASDGVSEQYF.

This clonotype was observed at least ten times. V and J are TRBV5-6 and TRBJ1-2, with 7 bases aligning to TRBD1. Germline lookup yields CDR1 SGHDT and CDR2 YYEEEE. J gave up 5 bases and V 3 bases, and 7 bases lay outside the gene matches. The CDR3 loop spans 14 amino acids. CDR3 DNA: TGTGCCAGCAGCTCCCCGACAGGGACTTATGGCTACACCTTC. Protein: CASSSPTGTYGYTF.

This clonotype was recorded many times. This sequence joins TRBV7-2 and TRBJ2-6; no definite D call. Trimming removed 5 bases at V and 0 bases at J, with 8 bases between. The germline gives CDR1 SGHTA, CDR2 FQGNSA. The length of the CDR3 is 15 residues. The CDR3, as DNA: TGTGCCAGCAGCCGAGACCACTCTGGGGCCAACGTCCTGACTTTC. Protein sequence: CASSRDHSGANVLTF.

The chain recombines TRBV5-1 with TRBJ1-1, with D perhaps TRBD1 (5 bases). The CDR3 is made up of 13 amino acids. Trimming took 4 bases from V and 6 from J, leaving 13 bases between them. CDR1 SGHRS and CDR2 YFSETQ come from the germline V gene. The CDR3 DNA reads as TGCGCCAGCAGCCCGGGGGTAGTCGCTGAAGCTTTCTTT. Protein sequence: CASSPGVVAEAFF.